These T cell receptor beta chains were read from a single sample in a study of blood T cell repertoires in COVID-19. Measured with immunoSEQ multiplex PCR; TCRdb has only the in-frame clones, and not every one. The sample holds under 150,000 clones; more than 70% are singletons and the top ten take about 6.3%. The sequencing sample was made of peripheral blood. Receptor source: a man aged 80 or over with active or convalescent COVID-19. Both conserved end residues are part of each CDR3. The D gene is left open where the match is weak. Rows give clone size only sometimes, using once, few, many, or a class for an expanded clone.

TRBV18	NA	17	TRBJ2-3	TRBD2	CASSPLTSGWWTDTQYF	TGTGCCAGCTCACCACTAACTAGCGGGTGGTGGACAGATACGCAGTATTTT
TRBV11-2	NA	14	TRBJ1-6	TRBD1	CASSLRQGNSPLHF	TGTGCCAGCAGCTTAAGACAGGGGAATTCACCCCTCCACTTT
TRBV18	NA	15	TRBJ1-3	NA	CASSPGDRARDTIYF	TGTGCCAGCTCACCCGGGGATAGGGCCCGGGACACCATATATTTT
TRBV9	NA	14	TRBJ1-5	NA	CASSVGAAGGPQHF	TGTGCCAGCAGCGTAGGGGCAGCGGGTGGGCCCCAGCATTTT
TRBV3-1/TRBV3-2	NA	17	TRBJ2-1	TRBD2	CASSRVRAGAMNNEQFF	TGTGCCAGCAGCCGGGTGAGAGCGGGGGCTATGAACAATGAGCAGTTCTTC
TRBV6-2/TRBV6-3	NA	15	TRBJ1-5	TRBD1	CASSTRQGSNQPQHF	TGTGCCAGCAGTACACGACAGGGTAGCAATCAGCCCCAGCATTTT
TRBV29-1	NA	14	TRBJ2-3	NA	CSGLGGDSTDTQYF	TGCAGCGGACTGGGGGGAGATAGCACAGATACGCAGTATTTT
TRBV9	once	14	TRBJ1-6	NA	CASRDSSYNSPLHF	TGTGCCAGCAGGGACAGTTCCTATAATTCACCCCTCCACTTT
TRBV12-3/TRBV12-4	NA	13	TRBJ1-3	TRBD1	CASSGTAGNTIYF	TGTGCCAGCAGTGGGACAGCTGGAAACACCATATATTTT
TRBV27	NA	14	TRBJ1-1	NA	CASSPPGMNTEAFF	TGTGCCAGCAGCCCCCCAGGGATGAACACTGAAGCTTTCTTT
TRBV10-3	NA	12	TRBJ1-3	TRBD1	CAISVGDSTIYF	TGTGCCATCAGTGTAGGGGACAGCACCATATATTTT
TRBV7-9	NA	15	TRBJ2-7	TRBD1	CASSKTGASSYEQYF	TGTGCCAGCAGCAAGACAGGGGCTAGCTCCTACGAGCAGTACTTC
TRBV15	NA	14	TRBJ2-1	TRBD1	CATSPLDRVHEQFF	TGTGCCACCAGTCCTTTGGACAGGGTCCATGAGCAGTTCTTC
TRBV3-1/TRBV3-2	NA	14	TRBJ2-7	TRBD1	CASSLQTGWIEQYF	TGTGCCAGCAGCCTCCAGACAGGGTGGATCGAGCAGTACTTC
TRBV6-4	NA	13	TRBJ2-7	TRBD1	CAKGQGATYEQYF	TGTGCCAAGGGACAGGGGGCTACCTACGAGCAGTACTTC
TRBV7-8	few	14	TRBJ1-1	NA	CASSLAQLNTEAFF	TGTGCCAGCAGCTTAGCACAGTTGAACACTGAAGCTTTCTTT
TRBV6-5	NA	14	TRBJ1-5	TRBD1	CASSPTGAHQPQHF	TGTGCCAGCAGTCCTACAGGGGCGCACCAGCCCCAGCATTTT
TRBV10-3	NA	13	TRBJ2-2	NA	CAISEQITGELFF	TGTGCCATCAGTGAGCAGATCACCGGGGAGCTGTTTTTT
TRBV28	NA	13	TRBJ2-2	NA	CASSPAWRGELFF	TGTGCCAGCAGCCCAGCCTGGCGGGGGGAGCTGTTTTTT
TRBV2	NA	13	TRBJ1-1	NA	CASMRGLNTEAFF	TGTGCCAGCATGCGGGGTTTGAACACTGAAGCTTTCTTT
TRBV2	NA	15	TRBJ1-6	NA	CASSADRAYNSPLHF	TGTGCCAGCAGTGCAGACAGAGCCTATAATTCACCCCTCCACTTT
TRBV19	NA	13	TRBJ1-1	NA	CASSISLNTEAFF	TGTGCCAGTAGTATTTCGTTGAACACTGAAGCTTTCTTT
TRBV30	few	13	TRBJ1-2	TRBD1	CAWSVTGGYGYTF	TGTGCCTGGAGTGTTACAGGGGGCTATGGCTACACCTTC
TRBV5-8	NA	13	TRBJ1-2	NA	CASSSGDNYGYTF	TGTGCCAGCAGCTCTGGAGACAACTATGGCTACACCTTC
TRBV5-6	NA	19	TRBJ2-2	TRBD1	CASSPSHTRDRANTGELFF	TGTGCCAGCAGTCCTTCCCATACCCGGGACAGGGCGAACACCGGGGAGCTGTTTTTT
TRBV18	once	15	TRBJ1-5	TRBD1	CASSRGQGGNQPQHF	TGTGCCAGCTCGAGAGGACAGGGTGGCAATCAGCCCCAGCATTTT
TRBV4-3	NA	21	TRBJ2-6	TRBD2	CASSQDRRGGPRLDGANVLTF	TGCGCCAGCAGCCAAGATAGACGGGGGGGCCCCCGGTTGGATGGGGCCAACGTCCTGACTTTC